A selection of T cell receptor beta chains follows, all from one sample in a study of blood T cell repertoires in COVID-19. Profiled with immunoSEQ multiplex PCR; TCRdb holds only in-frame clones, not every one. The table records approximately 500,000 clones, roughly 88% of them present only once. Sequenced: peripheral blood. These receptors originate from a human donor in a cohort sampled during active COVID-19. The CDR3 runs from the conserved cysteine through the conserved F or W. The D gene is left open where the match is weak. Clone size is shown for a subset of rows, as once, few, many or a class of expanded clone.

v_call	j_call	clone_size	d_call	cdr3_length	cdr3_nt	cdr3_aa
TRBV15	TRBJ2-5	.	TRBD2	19	TGTGCCACCAGCAGAGCGGCCGGGACTAGCGGGAGGGCCAGGTTGACCCAGTACTTC	CATSRAAGTSGRARLTQYF
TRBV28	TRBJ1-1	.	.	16	TGTGCCAGCAGGCCCATGTTGGGGGGAAAGGGGACTGAAGCTTTCTTT	CASRPMLGGKGTEAFF
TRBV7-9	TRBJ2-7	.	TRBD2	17	TGTGCCAGCAGCTTAGTTGTGGGACTAGACTTCTCCTACGAGCAGTACTTC	CASSLVVGLDFSYEQYF
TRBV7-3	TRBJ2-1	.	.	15	TGTGCCAGCAGCTTCAGAGGGAGTAGTGGTGCTGAGCAGTTCTTC	CASSFRGSSGAEQFF
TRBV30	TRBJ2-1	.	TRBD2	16	TGTGCCTGGAGTGTCCGACTAGCGGGATTGGGTAATGAGCAGTTCTTC	CAWSVRLAGLGNEQFF
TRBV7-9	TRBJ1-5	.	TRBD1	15	TGTGCCAGCAGCTCCCGGGACAGGGGCAATCAGCCCCAGCATTTT	CASSSRDRGNQPQHF
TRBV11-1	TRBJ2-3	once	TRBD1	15	TGTGCCAGCAGCTTAAGACAGGGGACTGCCAATACGCAGTATTTT	CASSLRQGTANTQYF
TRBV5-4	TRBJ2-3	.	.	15	TGTGCCAGCAGCTTGGAACAGGGTCCAACAGATACGCAGTATTTT	CASSLEQGPTDTQYF
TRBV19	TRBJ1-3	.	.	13	TGTGCCAGTAGTATCACTTCTGGAAACACCATATATTTT	CASSITSGNTIYF
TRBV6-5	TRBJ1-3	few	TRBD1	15	TGTGCCAGCAGTTACGACGCAGGGGGAGGAAACACCATATATTTT	CASSYDAGGGNTIYF
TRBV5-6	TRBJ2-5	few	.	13	TGTGCCAGCAGCTTGTGGGCAGGAGAGACCCAGTACTTC	CASSLWAGETQYF
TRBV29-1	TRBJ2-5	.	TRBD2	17	TGCAGCGTTGAAGATTGGGTGGGCGGGGGTAACCAAGAGACCCAGTACTTC	CSVEDWVGGGNQETQYF
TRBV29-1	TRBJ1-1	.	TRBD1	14	TGCAGCGTTGAACGGGGGCAGGGGGTCACTGAAGCTTTCTTT	CSVERGQGVTEAFF
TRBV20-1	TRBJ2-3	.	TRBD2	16	TGCAGTGCTAGTTCCTCGATAGCGGGACTCTCTAATACGCAGTATTTT	CSASSSIAGLSNTQYF
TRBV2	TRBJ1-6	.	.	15	TGTGCCAGCAGTGCCGACAGTGCGCAGAATTCACCCCTCCACTTT	CASSADSAQNSPLHF
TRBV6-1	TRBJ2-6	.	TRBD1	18	TGTGCCAGCAGTGATTCGGCTGCAGGGGGCGCTGGGGCCAACGTCCTGACTTTC	CASSDSAAGGAGANVLTF
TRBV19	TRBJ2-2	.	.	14	TGTGCCAGTAGGCGCTTTAGGGAGGCCGGGGAGCTGTTTTTT	CASRRFREAGELFF
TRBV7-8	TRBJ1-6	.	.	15	TGTGCCAGCAGCTTAGCGGACTATTATAATTCACCCCTCCACTTT	CASSLADYYNSPLHF
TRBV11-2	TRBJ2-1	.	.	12	TGTGCCAGCAGACCCGCCGGGGGTGAGCAGTTCTTC	CASRPAGGEQFF
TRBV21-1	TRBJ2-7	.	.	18	TGTGCCAGCAGCTCCCCCTTTGGACTAGCGGGGTACTCCTACGAGCAGTACTTC	CASSSPFGLAGYSYEQYF
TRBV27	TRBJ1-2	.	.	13	TGTGCCAGCACTAATTCGAGTAACTATGGCTACACCTTC	CASTNSSNYGYTF
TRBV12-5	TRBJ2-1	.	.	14	TGTGCTAGTGGTTTGAGGCAGGGGAACAATGAGCAGTTCTTC	CASGLRQGNNEQFF
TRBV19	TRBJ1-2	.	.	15	TGTGCCAGTAGTATGGGCCATCACTCGAGCTATGGCTACACCTTC	CASSMGHHSSYGYTF
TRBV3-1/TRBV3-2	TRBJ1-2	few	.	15	TGTGCCAGCAGCCAAGAGAACAGGGCTAACTATGGCTACACCTTC	CASSQENRANYGYTF
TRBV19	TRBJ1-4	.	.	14	TGTGCCAGTAGTATAGTTACACAGAATGAAAAACTGTTTTTT	CASSIVTQNEKLFF
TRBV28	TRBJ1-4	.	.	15	TGTGCCAGCAGTCCGCGCCGGGGGGGTAATGAAAAACTGTTTTTT	CASSPRRGGNEKLFF
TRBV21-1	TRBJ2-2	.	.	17	TGTGCCAGCAGACGCCGGACTAGCGGGAGAGGGACCGGGGAGCTGTTTTTT	CASRRRTSGRGTGELFF
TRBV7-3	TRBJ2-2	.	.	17	TGTGCCAGCAGCGCAAGTGACAGGCCAACGAACACCGGGGAGCTGTTTTTT	CASSASDRPTNTGELFF
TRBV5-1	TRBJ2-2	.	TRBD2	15	TGCGCCAGCAGTAATACGGGAGGGCCCACCGGGGAGCTGTTTTTT	CASSNTGGPTGELFF
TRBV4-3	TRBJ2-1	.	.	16	TGCGCCAGCAGCCAAGTGGAGGGCACCGCCCGCAATGAGCAGTTCTTC	CASSQVEGTARNEQFF
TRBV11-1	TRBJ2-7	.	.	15	TGTGCCAGCAGCTTAGGGCAGGGGGGCCGTTACGAGCAGTACTTC	CASSLGQGGRYEQYF
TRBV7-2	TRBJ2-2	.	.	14	TGTGCCAGCAGCTTTCGGGGGGCCGACGGGGAGCTGTTTTTT	CASSFRGADGELFF
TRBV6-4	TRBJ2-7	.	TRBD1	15	TGTGCCGCCCCGAGGTATGAGGACAGGGGTTACGAGCAGTACTTC	CAAPRYEDRGYEQYF
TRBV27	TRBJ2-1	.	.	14	TGTGCCAGCAGTCCGTACCGGGAAGGCAATGAGCAGTTCTTC	CASSPYREGNEQFF
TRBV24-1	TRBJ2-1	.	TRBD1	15	TGTGCCACCAGTGATTCCAGGACAGGGATCAGTGAGCAGTTCTTC	CATSDSRTGISEQFF
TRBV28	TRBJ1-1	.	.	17	TGTGCCAGCAGCTCACGCTTAGGGGGGGGCACGGGCACTGAAGCTTTCTTT	CASSSRLGGGTGTEAFF
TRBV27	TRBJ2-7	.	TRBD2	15	TGTGCCACCTCCCGCCGAGGGCGGGAGGTCTACGAGCAGTACTTC	CATSRRGREVYEQYF
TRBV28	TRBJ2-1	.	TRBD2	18	TGTGCCAGCACCCTCAGGAGGGGGACTAGCGGGGCCTACAATGAGCAGTTCTTC	CASTLRRGTSGAYNEQFF
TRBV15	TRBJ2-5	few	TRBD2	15	TGTGCCACCAGCGCCGGAGGTCAGGGAGGGGAGACCCAGTACTTC	CATSAGGQGGETQYF
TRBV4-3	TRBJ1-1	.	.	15	TGCGCCAGCAGCCAGCTGGCCTCAGGGCACACTGAAGCTTTCTTT	CASSQLASGHTEAFF
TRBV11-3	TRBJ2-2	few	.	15	TGTGCCAGCAGCTCCAGGGCTATGGACACCGGGGAGCTGTTTTTT	CASSSRAMDTGELFF
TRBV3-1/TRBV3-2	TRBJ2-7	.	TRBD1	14	TGTGCCAGCAGCCCCCAGGACAGGGCGGGCGAGCAGTACTTC	CASSPQDRAGEQYF
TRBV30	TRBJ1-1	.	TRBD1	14	TGTGCCTGGAGTACAGGGCTCAGGGGGACTGAAGCTTTCTTT	CAWSTGLRGTEAFF
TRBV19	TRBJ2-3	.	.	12	TGTGCCAGTAGTCCCAGGGCAGATACGCAGTATTTT	CASSPRADTQYF
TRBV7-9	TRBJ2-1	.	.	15	TGTGCCAGCAGCTTAGAGTGGACTACCTACAATGAGCAGTTCTTC	CASSLEWTTYNEQFF
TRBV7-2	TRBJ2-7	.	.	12	TGTGCCAGCAGCTTAGGTAGGAGTGAGCAGTACTTC	CASSLGRSEQYF
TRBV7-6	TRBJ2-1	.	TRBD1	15	TGTGCCAGCAGCGCAGGGGGCGCCTCCTACAATGAGCAGTTCTTC	CASSAGGASYNEQFF
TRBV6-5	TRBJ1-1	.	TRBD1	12	TGTGCCAGCAGTTACTCGGGACAGGAAGCTTTCTTT	CASSYSGQEAFF
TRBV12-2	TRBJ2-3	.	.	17	TGTGCAAGTCGCTCGGACCAGCGGTTCCCGAGCACAGATACGCAGTATTTT	CASRSDQRFPSTDTQYF
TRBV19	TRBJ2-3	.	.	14	TGTGCCAGTAGTGAAAGCTTCCCCCCAGATACGCAGTATTTT	CASSESFPPDTQYF
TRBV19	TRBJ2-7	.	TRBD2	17	TGTGCCAGTAGTAGGACTAGCGGAAGGACCCTCTCCTACGAGCAGTACTTC	CASSRTSGRTLSYEQYF